This TCR beta chain comes out of a study of cytomegalovirus exposure and HLA in healthy donors. CDR1 is WNHNN and CDR2 is SYGVQD in the germline V gene (reference sequence). CDR3 length: 12 residues. With regard to this clone: What it recognizes is unknown.

60 Vbeta and 13 Jbeta primers were used in PCR. Assay used: immunoSEQ multiplex PCR; TCRdb lists only in-frame clones, some missing. The sample comprises some 120,000 clones, 73% of which are singletons, and approximately 4.3% rests with the top ten. Broader study findings: Through in vitro validation, three CMV-associated chains were shown to be specific for CMV antigens. CMV serostatus was the only immune exposure information that was available. It was taken for granted in presence/absence analyses that sequencing depth across donors was roughly uniform.

The chain couples TRBV10-1 to TRBJ1-1; TRBD1 matches 8 bases. Sequencing used PBMCs. The source is a man in his sixties in good health and CMV-seropositive. Here the CDR3 DNA reads TGCGCAAAGGACAGGGAGAACACTGAAGCTTTCTTT. It encodes CAKDRENTEAFF.